This record looks at one T cell receptor (beta chain) sequence and its context. This entry comes from a study of cytomegalovirus exposure and HLA in healthy donors. The study ran its PCR with 60 Vbeta and 13 Jbeta primers. Clones were sequenced by immunoSEQ multiplex PCR, and TCRdb holds only the in-frame ones, with some missing. The sample has about 190,000 clones; roughly 77% are singletons. The CDR3 covers 13 residues. Trimming took 8 bases from V and 2 from J, leaving 12 bases between them. The germline gives CDR1 LNHDA, CDR2 SQIVND (reference sequence). The sequenced sample consisted of PBMCs. The V and J genes are TRBV19 and TRBJ1-1; D might be TRBD1 (6 bases). This TCR derives from a man aged 30-40 years in good health and CMV-seropositive. In nucleotides, the CDR3 is TGTGCCAGTGCGGACAGCATTAACACTGAAGCTTTCTTT. Its translation: CASADSINTEAFF. The full variable domain, its missing parts supplied by reference TRBV19 and TRBJ1-1, is DGGITQSPKYLFRKEGQNVTLSCEQNLNHDAMYWYRQDPGQGLRLIYYSQIVNDFQKGDIAEGYSVSREKKESFPLTVTSAQKNPTAFYLCASADSINTEAFFGQGTRLTVV.